This T cell receptor (beta chain) was identified during a study of regulatory T cells in long-lasting Graves disease. The time point denotes: newly diagnosed GD, antithyroid drugs for less than 3 months. PBMC RNA served as the TCR library source. Investigators report Graves' disease was diagnosed under American Thyroid Association guidelines. Sequencing libraries for TCR beta were prepared with iRepertoire HTBI primers and Arm-PCR of CDR3 regions. TCRdb reprocessed the multiplex PCR reads via MiXCR and lists one record per CDR3 protein. The sample carries over 200,000 distinct CDR3 sequences, 15% to 20% recorded once. Findings and limits, study-wide: More public clonotypes were shared by persistent patients (around 3,000) than by new patients (approximately 990).

This clonotype was seen repeatedly, ten times or more. Its antigen is currently unknown. Another study also made use of these data, one on T cells in Graves' hyperthyroidism and ophthalmopathy. From that report: Before onset, by a median of approximately 5.9 months, the model predicted ophthalmopathy.

This specimen consisted of peripheral blood mononuclear cells (PBMCs), obtained at new diagnosis, from a patient treated with antithyroid drugs. The source is a woman in her 30s with Graves disease.

The CDR3 is CASGSTGTADNEQFF. CDR3 DNA: TGTGCTAGTGGTTCAACCGGGACAGCTGACAATGAGCAGTTCTTC. V gene TRBV12-5 combines with J gene TRBJ2-1; 7 nucleotides agree with TRBD1. J lost 5 bases, V lost 4 bases, and 8 bases had no gene match. This CDR3 has 15 residues. The germline V gene has CDR1 LGHNT and CDR2 FRNRAP. The complete variable domain, with remaining parts taken from reference TRBV12-5 and TRBJ2-1, reads DARVTQTPRHKVTEMGQEVTMRCQPILGHNTVFWYRQTMMQGLELLAYFRNRAPLDDSGMPKDRFSAEMPDATLATLKIQPSEPRDSAVYFCASGSTGTADNEQFFGPGTRLTVL.